Included here is one T cell receptor beta chain sequence, with context. The data were taken from a study of blood T cell repertoires in COVID-19. TCRdb's copy holds only in-frame clones and misses some; the assay was immunoSEQ multiplex PCR. The repertoire includes about 86,000 clones, roughly 83% of them detected once, and 31% sits in the top ten. V lost 0 bases to trimming and J lost 7 bases, with 18 bases between them. This CDR3 is 16 amino acids long. CDR1 and CDR2 (germline): LGHNA, YSLEER. Input material: peripheral blood. The chain joins TRBV4-3 to TRBJ1-2; D is perhaps TRBD1 (5 bases). The TCR sequence derives from an elderly woman with active or convalescent COVID-19. CDR3 in amino acids: CASSQEFLSGFFGYTF. In DNA, the CDR3 is TGCGCCAGCAGCCAAGAATTTCTGTCAGGGTTTTTTGGCTACACCTTC.